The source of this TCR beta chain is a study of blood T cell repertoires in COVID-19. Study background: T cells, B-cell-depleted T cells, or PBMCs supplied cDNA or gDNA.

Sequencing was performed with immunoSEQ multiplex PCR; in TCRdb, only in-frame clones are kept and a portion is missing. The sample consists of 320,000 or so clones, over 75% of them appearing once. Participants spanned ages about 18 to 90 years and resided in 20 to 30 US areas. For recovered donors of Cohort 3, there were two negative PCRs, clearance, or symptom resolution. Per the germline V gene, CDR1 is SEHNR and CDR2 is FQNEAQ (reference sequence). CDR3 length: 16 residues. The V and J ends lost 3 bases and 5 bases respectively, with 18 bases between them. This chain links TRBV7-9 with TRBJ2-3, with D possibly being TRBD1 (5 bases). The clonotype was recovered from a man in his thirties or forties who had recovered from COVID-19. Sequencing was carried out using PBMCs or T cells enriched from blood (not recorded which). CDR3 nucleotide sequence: TGTGCCAGCAGCTTCGGACGGGTTCTTAGGGGAGATACGCAGTATTTT. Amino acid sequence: CASSFGRVLRGDTQYF.